This T cell receptor (beta chain) was identified in a study of cytotoxic CD8 clonotypes in ibrutinib-treated CLL. The CDR3 consists of 14 residues. V lost 1 base, J lost 5 bases, and 5 bases stayed unmatched. The V gene's germline CDR1 is MGHRA and CDR2 YSYEKL. The data were produced by immunoSEQ multiplex PCR, yet TCRdb's version contains in-frame clones alone and is incomplete. The table records roughly 160,000 clones, about 80% of them present only once. The TCR sequence derives from a human donor with chronic lymphocytic leukemia. The rearrangement links TRBV4-1 to TRBJ2-7; 7 nucleotides line up with TRBD1. This sample comprised PBMCs, obtained after 24 months of ibrutinib treatment. CDR3 sequence: CASSQGTGWDEQYF. The CDR3 nucleotides read TGCGCCAGCAGCCAAGGGACAGGATGGGACGAGCAGTACTTC.